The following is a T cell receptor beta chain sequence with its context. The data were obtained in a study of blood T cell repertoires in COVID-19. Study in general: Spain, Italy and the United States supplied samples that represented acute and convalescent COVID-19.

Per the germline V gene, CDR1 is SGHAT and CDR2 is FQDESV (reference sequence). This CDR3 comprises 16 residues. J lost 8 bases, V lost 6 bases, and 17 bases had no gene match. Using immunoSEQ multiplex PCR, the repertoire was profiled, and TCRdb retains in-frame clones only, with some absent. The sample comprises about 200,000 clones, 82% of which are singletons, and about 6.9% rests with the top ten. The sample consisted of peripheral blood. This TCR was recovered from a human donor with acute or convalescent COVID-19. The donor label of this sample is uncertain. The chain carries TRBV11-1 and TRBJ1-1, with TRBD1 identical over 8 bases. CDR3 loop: CASSLISGTGYAEAFF. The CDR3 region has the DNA TGTGCCAGCAGTTTAATTTCCGGGACAGGCTATGCCGAAGCTTTCTTT.